This T cell receptor (beta chain) comes out of a study of OX40 agonist ivuxolimab in advanced cancers. Regarding the research as a whole: The costimulatory receptor OX40 (CD134) was targeted by ivuxolimab, a fully human IgG2 agonistic monoclonal antibody. Prior anti-PD-1, anti-PD-L1 or anti-CTLA-4 therapy was permitted, and checkpoint inhibitors had been received by approximately 39% of dose-escalation patients. Intravenous ivuxolimab was administered to patients every 2 weeks at six dose levels: 0.01, 0.1, 0.3, 1.5, 3 and 10 mg/kg. The paper covers the monotherapy dose-escalation part of the phase I ivuxolimab trial, which included N ≈ 50 patients. Peripheral TCRbeta sequencing was intended to test whether TCR sequence diversity was altered and clonal T-cell expansion was caused by ivuxolimab. A male proportion of roughly 80% and a mean age of about 60 years, ranging from 23 to 79, were recorded for the dose-escalation cohort. Partial responses occurred in three dose-escalation patients, of whom one had hepatocellular carcinoma and two had cutaneous melanoma. Of the 50 to 55 dose-escalation patients, hepatocellular carcinoma was present in about 19, melanoma in around 15, renal cell carcinoma in 9 and head and neck cancer in 9. What the work shows at the level of the full study, not this receptor alone: Partial responders in the 0.1-3.0 mg/kg groups had among the lowest normalized peripheral clonal expansion, especially among CD8+ T cells. At doses of 0.1 to 3.0 mg/kg, clonal expansion of both CD4+ and CD8+ T cells in blood was seen between baseline and week 6. The antigen specificity of the peripheral T cells that underwent clonal expansion was not determined. Low levels of normalized T-cell clonal expansion were also shown by some nonresponding patients. After ivuxolimab, more expanded clones were found on average in CD8+ T cells than in CD4+ T cells.

To sequence the TCRbeta CDR3 region, genomic DNA was isolated from the sorted cells. TCRbeta CDR3 regions were sequenced using the immunoSEQ Assay. This is the immuneACCESS table as TCRdb keeps it, with only in-frame sequences that have V and J called. A part of the clones is gone; compared with another copy, unresolved V genes explain less than half, and the rest is unexplained. This sample has about 18,000 clones in its table, and 75% to 85% of those were observed once. Of the sample, under 15% falls within the top ten clones. Patients with a history of autoimmune disease or receiving systemic immunosuppression were excluded from the trial. Peripheral blood for TCR sequencing was collected from all dose cohorts at baseline, on cycle 4 day 1, and on cycle 7 day 1. The samples were taken from a phase I, first-in-human, multicenter, open-label dose-escalation trial of ivuxolimab. Adults with locally advanced or metastatic head and neck squamous cell, hepatocellular, melanoma or renal cell carcinoma were enrolled in the trial. Before TCR sequencing, CD4+ T cells and CD8+ T cells from peripheral blood were sorted into separate populations.

V trim: 5 bases; J trim: 5 bases; unmatched bases: 8. Taken from cysteine to phenylalanine, the CDR3 has 15 residues. Only the CDR3 portion is preserved as DNA: 45 bases, with reading frame beginning at the first base. CDR1 SEHNR and CDR2 FQNEAQ are derived from the germline V gene (reference sequence). About this clone: Which antigen it targets is not known. No base quality information exists; no much larger clone differs at one position.

This clonotype was sampled from an adult with an advanced solid tumor such as melanoma, head and neck, liver or kidney cancer. Sequencing used CD4+ or CD8+ T cells sorted from blood, obtained in a trial of the OX40 agonist ivuxolimab. Recombination connected TRBV7-9 to TRBJ2-3; 9 central bases correspond to TRBD1. CDR3 reads: CASSLGTGRVDTQYF. Here is the DNA: TGTGCCAGCAGCCTTGGGACAGGGCGGGTAGATACGCAGTATTTT.